This T cell receptor beta chain was sequenced during a study (dated by TCRdb to the mid-2010s). Some background on the complete study: The study tested whether tumor-infiltrating Tregs in breast cancer are recruited from blood Tregs or converted in situ from other CD4+ T cell subsets.

Details on this clonotype: Its antigen is still unknown. Base qualities are missing; no much larger clone stands one base away.

The CDR3 spans 15 residues, from the cysteine through the phenylalanine. Just CDR3 DNA is preserved here, 45 bases in frame from base 1. Deletion took 0 bases off V and 0 bases off J, with a span of 8 bases between the germline ends. CDR1 WNHNN and CDR2 SYGVQD are derived from the germline V gene (reference sequence). Study-wide conclusions, independent of this receptor: The TCR alpha and beta sequences of tumor-infiltrating Tregs showed the greatest overlap with tumor naive CD4+ T cells, followed by blood naive CD4+ T cells. Rather than covering whole repertoires, validation in the larger cohort was restricted to a single TCR beta V-J rearrangement. In terms of TCR gene usage, tumor memory CD4+ T cells clustered together with blood and lymph node memory CD4+ cells, as well as with lymph node naive CD4+ cells.

Full-length TCR variable regions were amplified by 5' RACE PCR with constant-region reverse primers, followed by semi-nested PCR with Nested Universal Primer A. Using the ReliaPrep RNA Cell Miniprep System, total RNA was extracted, and the SMARTer RACE 5'/3' Kit was then used to reverse transcribe the RNA into 5'RACE-ready cDNA. Full-length TCR alpha and beta libraries were barcoded with multiplex adaptors and sequenced on an Illumina MiSeq. The source study handled its data this way. For each of nine subset-tissue groups, sequencing data from the five patients were pooled, and the groups were compared by unsupervised clustering of TCR gene usage. The Morisita-Horn index was used to calculate repertoire similarity, with shared sequences weighted by how much each contributed to each repertoire. TCRdb took the public reads, trimmed them with fastp at Q25, ran MiXCR for clone calling and kept in-frame beta chains. Every entry covers one CDR3 protein and lists the most common genes and DNA from its rows. The V and J calls follow TCRdb's processing rather than the paper's. The sample table holds roughly 52,000 distinct CDR3 sequences, of which approximately 17% were seen once. Approximately 2.5% of the sample belongs to the ten largest clones.

The Miltenyi Naive CD4+ T Cell Isolation kit was used to purify naive CD4+ T cells, and CD25 microbeads were used to remove Tregs. Tregs, naive and memory CD4+ T cells from tumor, blood and ipsilateral draining lymph nodes of 4 or 5 breast cancer patients underwent full-length TCR alpha and beta sequencing. Ficoll density gradient centrifugation was used to isolate mononuclear cells from lymph nodes or from roughly 51 ml of peripheral blood. A purity exceeding 90% was confirmed by FACS for the sorted cell populations. The V and J segments used are TRBV10-1 and TRBJ1-1; the D gene assignment is ambiguous. The receptor was derived from a female donor with breast cancer. The specimen was naive CD4+ T cells sorted from blood. The cell subset or site label corresponds to: naive CD4+ T cells, CD4+CD45RA+CD25-. DNA sequence: TGCGCCAGCAGTGAGTCGGGAGACTTGAACACTGAAGCTTTCTTT. Protein translation: CASSESGDLNTEAFF.